This T cell receptor beta chain was captured by sequencing in a study of identical twins. cDNA carried unique molecular identifiers, and a universal primer site was added by template switching. TCRdb redid the calling of the 5' RACE reads with MiXCR, one entry per CDR3 protein. The profile shows about 700,000 distinct CDR3 sequences, approximately 6% of them singletons. Turning to this clonotype: What it recognizes is unknown.

General study points: Weaker excess sharing between twins was seen in beta out-of-frame sequences. Modelling approaches yielded underestimates of out-of-frame TCR alpha sharing between monozygotic twins.

In germline, CDR1 is MNHNS, CDR2 SASEGT. This CDR3 contains 14 residues. V was trimmed by 6 bases and J by 0 bases, leaving 11 bases between them. With no exceptions, donors were healthy Caucasians. The sequence was collected from a man in his late teens or twenties in good health. The chain uses TRBV6-1 and TRBJ1-2; D may be TRBD1 (5 bases). Sequenced: naive T cells sorted from blood. The CDR3 DNA reads TGTGCCAGCAGCCGCCCCAGGGCTAACTATGGCTACACCTTC. Translating gives CASSRPRANYGYTF.